The T cell receptor (beta chain) under discussion was sequenced for a study of blood T cells in healthy people across ages (dated by TCRdb to about 2015). About the full investigation: In model experiments, roughly one uniquely barcoded TCR beta cDNA molecule per two T cells was captured by template switching. To avoid experimental bias, donors of different ages were spread randomly across the sequencing lanes. The donors were split into four age groups: young (average 16 years), middle-aged (39), aged (more than 60) and long-lived (over 75). The study analyzed two additional independent replicas of 1 million unique cDNA reads from the same blood draw for two donors, one aged 18 to 29 and one aged 80 or older. Age-related changes in TCR beta repertoire diversity were measured in the study by deep sequencing normalized with unique cDNA molecular identifiers. Overall results and qualifications from the work: Total diversity estimates from one million sequenced T cells were considered lower bounds and underestimates. Because donor CMV infection status was unknown, age-related changes in expanded clonotypes were potentially confounded. Since profiling was done on bulk unsorted PBMCs, naive and antigen-experienced compartments could not be conclusively compared. A strong correlation was found between observed TCR beta diversity and the percentage of naive T cells measured by flow cytometry. Observed TCR beta diversity per million T cells fell roughly linearly with age, and a significant reduction was already apparent by age about 43. Compared with the aged group, the long-lived group had more naive CD4+ T cells, fewer expanded clones and increased TCR diversity, suggesting age selection.

This clonotype was recorded many times. Its antigen is not yet known. One base away there is no much larger clone; base qualities are not given. The donors were some 39 Caucasian individuals from Russia, aged 6 to 90 years, who were systemically healthy. Each donor gave approximately 10 milliliters of peripheral blood, collected into EDTA-treated Vacutainer tubes. PBMCs were isolated by Ficoll-Paque density-gradient centrifugation, with at least 6 million obtained per sample. Trizol reagent was used to extract total RNA from the PBMCs, yielding at least 5.5 micrograms per sample. Naive CD45RAhigh/CD27high T cell percentages were measured by flow cytometry on a PBMC aliquot from every donor. Libraries were prepared through 5' RACE. The sequencer was an Illumina HiSeq 2500. A second PCR of 7 to 11 cycles was run with a J-beta primer mix and a sample-barcoded 5' primer. Each TCR beta cDNA molecule received a unique molecular identifier from a template-switch 5' adaptor carrying 12 random nucleotides. Each sample yielded at least 2.5 million CDR3-containing paired-end reads. First-strand cDNA was synthesized from all RNA with the Mint cDNA synthesis kit, primed by a TRBC-specific oligonucleotide. Following uracil-DNA glycosylase treatment, a first 18-cycle PCR with universal primers M1SS and BC2_uni_R was performed on all cDNA. The source study handled its data this way. For normalization, 1 million high-quality reads, each with a distinct molecular identifier, were randomly selected from each sample. Instead of being binned into consensus sequences, reads that shared molecular identifiers were thrown out. MiTCR, set to a Q25 quality threshold and the strictest error-elimination algorithm, was used for CDR3 identification, clonotype clustering and error correction. A nonparametric unseen species model using Euler transformation provided a lower-bound estimate of total TCR beta diversity. TCRdb's own reprocessing of the public reads used fastp at Q25 and MiXCR and kept productive beta chains. Rows with one shared CDR3 protein collapse into an entry with the most common genes and DNA. The V and J calls and clone size are TCRdb's, not the authors'. Counted in this sample were approximately 320,000 distinct CDR3 sequences; around 30% of them appeared once. Over 25% of the sample comes from the top ten.

The germline V end is reduced by 7 bases and the J end by 6 bases; junction bases left unmatched: 12. Via the germline V gene (reference sequence), CDR1 is SEHNR and CDR2 FQNEAQ. Reading from cysteine to phenylalanine, the CDR3 counts 16 amino acids. Here the CDR3 DNA is all that survives: 48 bases in frame from base 1. Material for sequencing was blood. The receptor was isolated from a woman aged 65 to 85 in good health. Rearrangement joined TRBV7-9 to TRBJ1-2; 12 central nucleotides agree with TRBD1. The DNA is TGTGCCAGCACCATGGGACAGGGGGCGGATTTGGATGGCTACACCTTC. Its translation is CASTMGQGADLDGYTF.